This T cell receptor beta chain comes out of a study of blood T cell repertoires in COVID-19 (dated by TCRdb to the early 2020s). Background for the entire study: The collaborator samples originated in the United States, Italy and Spain and spanned the acute and convalescent phases of COVID-19. The prospective study material was composed of cDNA or gDNA derived from T cells, B-cell-depleted T cells, or PBMCs. HLA class I and class II types, where available, came from metadata supplied by the sample provider rather than from assay-based typing. The repertoires were released in a freely available public database meant as a resource for research on the immune response to SARS-CoV-2. The samples were drawn from the first 160 participants of the ongoing ImmuneRACE study and from more than 1,000 subjects provided by 6 global collaborators. Deeply sampled blood TCRbeta repertoires from subjects exposed to, actively infected with, or recovered from COVID-19 were included in the dataset. Nearly every sample came with metadata listing a de-identified subject ID, COVID-19 status, age in years and sex. What the work shows at the level of the full study, not this receptor alone: Clinical and demographic metadata were provided uncurated, with the amount varying by source and participant.

Trimming removed 2 bases from V and 1 base from J, leaving 10 bases between the germline ends. According to the germline V gene, CDR1 reads SGHDT and CDR2 reads YYEEEE. The CDR3 spans 14 residues, from the cysteine through the phenylalanine. The DNA shown is the 42-base CDR3, in frame from base 1. Concerning this clone itself: This clone's antigen is unknown. No base quality information exists; no much larger clone differs at one position.

TCRbeta CDR3 regions were amplified from genomic DNA by means of the immunoSEQ Assay, a bias-controlled multiplex PCR. Processing in the source paper ran as follows. Within the assay, amplification of reference gene primers was used to estimate how many nucleated cells each sample contained. Sequence reads were collapsed and filtered to measure the absolute abundance of every unique TCRbeta CDR3 rearrangement. For each sample, productive Simpson clonality was calculated by taking the square root of Simpson's diversity index across productive rearrangements. Sourced from immuneACCESS, this table was stored by TCRdb with only in-frame sequences that have V and J called. A share of the clones is absent; for the studies checked, an unresolved V gene accounts for under half, and the remainder has no known explanation. V and J calls and clone size come straight from that table; D and trimming were deduced from the DNA. The sample table contains 150,000 to 200,000 clones; only one count was recorded for 75% to 80% of them. The ten largest account for roughly 25% of the sample.

Collaborating institutions collected whole blood in K2EDTA tubes following their own protocols. For TCRbeta analysis, collaborator samples were shipped as frozen whole blood, as isolated PBMCs, or as DNA extracted from either sample type. Input material: peripheral blood. The chain is assembled from TRBV5-6 and TRBJ2-7; a weak D assignment points to TRBD1 (5 bases agree). The origin of this receptor is a woman in her 70s with acute or convalescent COVID-19. CDR3 protein: CASSLRGPSYEQYF. The nucleotide sequence is given as TGTGCCAGCAGCTTAAGGGGTCCTTCCTACGAGCAGTACTTC.